This T cell receptor beta chain was recorded in a study of post-analysis software for immune sequencing data. Study in general: Secondary progressive, relapsing-remitting and progressive-relapsing multiple sclerosis were among the included disease courses.

The study's findings and limits: Strong co-clustering by F measure linked samples that shared a preparation batch. In patients, about 5 TRBV segments were more frequent than in controls, with TRBV5-6, TRBV5-1 and TRBV20-1 among them. A significant reduction in normalized Chao1 diversity was observed in multiple sclerosis patients versus controls.

Comment on this clonotype: Its matching antigen is unknown.

The TCR beta cDNA libraries contained unique molecular identifiers. Some 450,000 cDNA molecules were recovered from an input of about 0.9 to 10 million T cells. Via MiXCR, TCRdb re-called the PCR reads, giving one row per CDR3 protein. This sample yields roughly 650,000 distinct CDR3 sequences, of which roughly three fifths are seen a single time; about 11% belongs to the top ten. Trimming removed 3 bases from V and 6 bases from J, with 8 bases in between. The CDR3 has 12 amino acids. The specimen was blood. V gene TRBV12-3 or TRBV12-4 combines with J gene TRBJ1-2, with D maybe TRBD1 (5 bases). The TCR sequence derives from a girl aged 2 to 9 with multiple sclerosis. The CDR3 coding sequence is TGTGCCAGCAGTTTGACAGACCATGGCTACACCTTC. As protein: CASSLTDHGYTF.